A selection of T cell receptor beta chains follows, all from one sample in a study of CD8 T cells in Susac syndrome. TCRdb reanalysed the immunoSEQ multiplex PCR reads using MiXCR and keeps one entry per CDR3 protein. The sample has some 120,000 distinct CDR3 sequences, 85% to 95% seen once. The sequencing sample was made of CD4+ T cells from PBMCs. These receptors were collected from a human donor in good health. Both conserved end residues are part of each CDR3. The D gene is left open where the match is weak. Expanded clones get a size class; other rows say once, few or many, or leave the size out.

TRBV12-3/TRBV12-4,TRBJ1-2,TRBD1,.,CASSPGGAIGGYTF,TGTGCCAGCAGTCCAGGGGGCGCGATCGGTGGCTACACCTTC
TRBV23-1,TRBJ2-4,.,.,CASRDYKNIQYF,TGCGCCAGCAGGGATTACAAAAACATTCAGTACTTC
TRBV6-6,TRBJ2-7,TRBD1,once,CASSRDSRGSYEQYF,TGTGCCAGCAGTAGGGACAGCAGGGGCTCCTACGAGCAGTACTTC
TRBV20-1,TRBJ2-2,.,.,CSARENLNTGELFF,TGCAGTGCTAGAGAGAATCTTAACACCGGGGAGCTGTTTTTT
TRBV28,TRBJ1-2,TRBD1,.,CASRATGEGYGYTF,TGTGCCAGCAGGGCAACAGGGGAAGGTTATGGCTACACCTTC
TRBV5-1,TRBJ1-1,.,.,CASSLGQANTEAFF,TGCGCCAGCAGCTTGGGACAGGCGAACACTGAAGCTTTCTTT
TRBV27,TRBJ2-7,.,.,CASSRQANEQYF,TGTGCCAGCAGTCGACAGGCGAACGAGCAGTACTTC
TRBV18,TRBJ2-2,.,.,CASSPQDSGPNTGELFF,TGTGCCAGCTCACCACAGGATAGCGGACCGAACACCGGGGAGCTGTTTTTT
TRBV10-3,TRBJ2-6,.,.,CAISEVSPGANVLTF,TGTGCCATCAGTGAAGTCTCCCCTGGGGCCAACGTCCTGACTTTC
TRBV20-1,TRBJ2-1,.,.,CSARRPGSSYNEQFF,TGCAGTGCTAGGCGTCCGGGAAGCTCCTACAATGAGCAGTTCTTC
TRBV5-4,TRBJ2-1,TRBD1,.,CASSLEKTRTGRTEQFF,TGTGCCAGCAGCTTGGAGAAGACCCGGACAGGGCGGACTGAGCAGTTCTTC
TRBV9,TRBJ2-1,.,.,CASSVLGRDNEQFF,TGTGCCAGCAGCGTACTTGGCAGAGACAATGAGCAGTTCTTC
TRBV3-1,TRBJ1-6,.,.,CASRRYNSPLHF,TGTGCCAGCAGGCGGTATAATTCACCCCTCCACTTT
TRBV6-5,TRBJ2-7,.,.,CASSYGGVSYEQYF,TGTGCCAGCAGTTACGGGGGAGTTAGCTACGAGCAGTACTTC
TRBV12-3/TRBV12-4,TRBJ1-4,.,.,CASSLGYEKLFF,TGTGCCAGCAGTTTAGGCTATGAAAAACTGTTTTTT
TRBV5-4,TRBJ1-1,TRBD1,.,CASSPSQRQGANTEAFF,TGTGCCAGCAGCCCCTCCCAGCGACAGGGGGCGAACACTGAAGCTTTCTTT
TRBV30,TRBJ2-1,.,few,CAWAFGGGGGNEQFF,TGTGCCTGGGCCTTTGGGGGAGGGGGGGGCAATGAGCAGTTCTTC
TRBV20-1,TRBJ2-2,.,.,CSASSSLGNTGELFF,TGCAGTGCTAGTAGTAGCCTCGGGAACACCGGGGAGCTGTTTTTT
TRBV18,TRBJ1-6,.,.,CASSQDEGGYNSPLHF,TGTGCCAGCTCACAGGATGAGGGCGGGTATAATTCACCCCTCCACTTT
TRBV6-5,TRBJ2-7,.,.,CASSYASPDTYSYEQYF,TGTGCCAGCAGTTACGCAAGCCCAGACACCTACTCCTACGAGCAGTACTTC
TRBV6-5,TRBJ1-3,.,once,CASVGNGNTIYF,TGTGCCAGCGTAGGAAATGGAAACACCATATATTTT
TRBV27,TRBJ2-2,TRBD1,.,CASRMLGQPYTRELFF,TGTGCCAGCAGGATGTTGGGACAGCCATACACCAGGGAGCTGTTTTTT
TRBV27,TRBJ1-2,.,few,CASPVWGDNPTLYGYTF,TGTGCCAGCCCCGTCTGGGGGGACAACCCGACCCTCTATGGCTACACCTTC
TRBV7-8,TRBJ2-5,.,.,CASSLTYSIQETQYF,TGTGCCAGCAGTTTGACATATAGTATCCAAGAGACCCAGTACTTC
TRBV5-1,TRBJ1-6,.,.,CASSLAGRSPLHF,TGCGCCAGCAGCTTGGCCGGGAGATCACCCCTCCACTTT
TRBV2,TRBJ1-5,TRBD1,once,CAGGTVSNQPQHF,TGTGCCGGCGGGACAGTAAGCAATCAGCCCCAGCATTTT
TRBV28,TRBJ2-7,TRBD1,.,CASQTPGQNYEQYF,TGTGCCAGCCAAACCCCGGGACAGAATTACGAGCAGTACTTC
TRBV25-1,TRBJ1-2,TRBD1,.,CASSGPGQGKWGGYTF,TGTGCCAGCAGTGGGCCGGGACAGGGGAAATGGGGGGGCTACACCTTC
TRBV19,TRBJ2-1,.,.,CASSTSQRAFYNEQFF,TGTGCCAGTAGTACTTCACAGCGAGCTTTCTACAATGAGCAGTTCTTC
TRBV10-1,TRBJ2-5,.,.,CASSVSGIQETQYF,TGCGCCAGCAGTGTGAGCGGAATACAAGAGACCCAGTACTTC
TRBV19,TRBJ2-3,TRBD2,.,CASSTRTSGTSATQYF,TGTGCCAGTAGTACCCGTACTAGCGGCACTTCGGCTACGCAGTATTTT
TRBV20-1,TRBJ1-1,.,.,CSARLAGSDTEAFF,TGCAGTGCTAGGTTGGCAGGGTCCGACACTGAAGCTTTCTTT
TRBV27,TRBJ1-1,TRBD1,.,CASIPTGVKVWNTEAFF,TGTGCCAGCATCCCAACAGGGGTTAAGGTGTGGAACACTGAAGCTTTCTTT
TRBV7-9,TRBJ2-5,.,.,CASSRYLQETQYF,TGTGCCAGCAGCCGATATCTACAAGAGACCCAGTACTTC
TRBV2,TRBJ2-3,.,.,CATTRGASTDTQYF,TGTGCCACCACACGGGGGGCCAGCACAGATACGCAGTATTTT
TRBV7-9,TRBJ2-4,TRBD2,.,CASSLGLKREIAKNIQYF,TGTGCCAGCAGCTTAGGGTTGAAGCGGGAGATAGCCAAAAACATTCAGTACTTC
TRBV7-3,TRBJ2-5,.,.,CASSLRSRVGETQYF,TGTGCCAGCAGCTTAAGATCCCGGGTGGGAGAGACCCAGTACTTC
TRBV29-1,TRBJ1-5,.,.,CSVVVGPNQPQHF,TGCAGCGTTGTGGTAGGACCGAATCAGCCCCAGCATTTT
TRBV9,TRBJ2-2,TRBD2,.,CASSRTSGPNTGELFF,TGTGCCAGCAGCCGGACTAGCGGGCCGAACACCGGGGAGCTGTTTTTT
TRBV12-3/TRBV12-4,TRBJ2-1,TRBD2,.,CASSRAGDLGNEQFF,TGTGCCAGCAGTAGAGCGGGAGACCTTGGCAATGAGCAGTTCTTC
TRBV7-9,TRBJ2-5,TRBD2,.,CASSPGLAVQETQYF,TGTGCCAGCAGCCCCGGACTAGCGGTTCAAGAGACCCAGTACTTC
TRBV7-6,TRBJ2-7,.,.,CASSMNYEQYF,TGTGCCAGCAGTATGAACTACGAGCAGTACTTC
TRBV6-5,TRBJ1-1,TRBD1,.,CASRAGTVNTEAFF,TGTGCCAGCAGGGCCGGGACAGTGAACACTGAAGCTTTCTTT
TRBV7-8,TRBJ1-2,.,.,CASSLTGGRIGGYTF,TGTGCCAGCAGCTTAACGGGGGGTAGAATCGGTGGCTACACCTTC
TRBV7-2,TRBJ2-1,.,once,CASSLDLWERLGEQFF,TGTGCCAGCAGCTTAGATTTGTGGGAGCGGTTAGGTGAGCAGTTCTTC
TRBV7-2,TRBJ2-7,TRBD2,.,CASSLLAGGSYEQYF,TGTGCCAGCAGCTTATTAGCGGGAGGGTCCTACGAGCAGTACTTC
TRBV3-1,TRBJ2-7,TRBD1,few,CASSTGGREQYF,TGTGCCAGCAGTACAGGGGGGCGGGAGCAGTACTTC
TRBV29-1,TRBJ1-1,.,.,CSVLPGTRLVNTEAFF,TGCAGCGTTCTCCCAGGTACCCGACTAGTTAACACTGAAGCTTTCTTT
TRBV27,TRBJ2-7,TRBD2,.,CASSPGAASGTYEQYF,TGTGCCAGCAGCCCCGGGGCGGCTAGCGGGACCTACGAGCAGTACTTC
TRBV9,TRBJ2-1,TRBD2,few,CASSVESGRTYNEQFF,TGTGCCAGCAGCGTAGAGAGCGGGAGGACTTACAATGAGCAGTTCTTC
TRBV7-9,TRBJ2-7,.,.,CASSHKGGEQYF,TGTGCCAGCAGCCATAAGGGGGGCGAGCAGTACTTC
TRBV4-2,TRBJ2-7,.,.,CASSREAISYEQYF,TGTGCCAGCAGCCGGGAGGCTATCTCCTACGAGCAGTACTTC
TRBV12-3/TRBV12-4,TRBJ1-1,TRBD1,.,CASSPRQGAGTEAFF,TGTGCCAGCAGTCCTCGACAGGGGGCAGGCACTGAAGCTTTCTTT
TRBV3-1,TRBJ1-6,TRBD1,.,CASSQLSTGRVGPLHF,TGTGCCAGCAGCCAACTATCGACAGGGCGTGTGGGACCCCTCCACTTT
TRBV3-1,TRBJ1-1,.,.,CASAPGLNTEAFF,TGTGCCAGCGCCCCCGGGTTGAACACTGAAGCTTTCTTT
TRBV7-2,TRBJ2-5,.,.,CASSLEGQGETQYF,TGTGCCAGCAGCTTAGAAGGTCAGGGGGAGACCCAGTACTTC
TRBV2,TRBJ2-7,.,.,CASLLLDSLGEQYF,TGTGCCAGTCTTTTGTTGGACTCCTTGGGCGAGCAGTACTTC
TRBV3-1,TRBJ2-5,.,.,CASSQGSGKYQETQYF,TGTGCCAGCAGCCAAGGGAGCGGAAAGTACCAAGAGACCCAGTACTTC